This entry is about one TCR beta chain. TCRdb used MiXCR to reprocess the 5' RACE reads, holding one entry per CDR3 protein. The sample yields approximately 81,000 distinct CDR3 sequences, less than 15% seen once. These data come from a study of early T cells in non-severe SARS-CoV-2 infection. The length of the CDR3 is 14 residues. V lost 5 bases, J lost 2 bases, and 7 bases stayed unmatched. Germline lookup yields CDR1 SQVTM and CDR2 ANQGSEA. The specimen was whole blood. The clonotype comes from an adult who was a healthcare worker with PCR-confirmed SARS-CoV-2 infection or an uninfected control (not recorded which). The chain uses TRBV29-1 and TRBJ2-3; TRBD1 agrees at 7 bases. Here the CDR3 DNA reads TGCAGCGTTTTACAGGGGCTCACCACAGATACGCAGTATTTT. Its translation: CSVLQGLTTDTQYF.